This TCR beta chain comes out of a study of shared clonotypes between healthy human individuals. Of note for this clone: Its antigen is not known. Different DNA sequences within this sample yield the same CDR3.

V lost 0 bases and J lost 5, with 5 bases in between. Germline CDR1 is PRHDT and CDR2 is FYEKMQ (reference sequence). The CDR3 extends over 12 amino acids. Profiling relied on immunoSEQ multiplex PCR, and the TCRdb table lists in-frame clones only, not all of them. Of about 2 million clones in the sample, about 94% are singletons; the top ten hold 1% to 1.5%. CD8 cells regarded as naive lacked CD45RO, were positively chosen for CCR7, and omitted terminally differentiated effector memory CD45RA+ cells. Findings and limits, study-wide: In the sorted subsets, rarefaction showed sequencing was incomplete despite large depth. The diversity represented, both genetic and in exposure history, was limited by few donors.

The sample was naive CD8+ T cells sorted from blood. This TCR came from a young man in good health. The chain links TRBV13 to TRBJ2-7; D unresolved. CDR3 nucleotide sequence: TGTGCCAGCAGCTTAGGGGGTAACGAGCAGTACTTC. Translated, it gives CASSLGGNEQYF.